A single sample gave rise to the 13 T cell receptor beta chains below, sequenced in a study of CD8+CD57+ T cells in acquired aplastic anemia. The template used for profiling TCR beta VDJ and CDR3 was genomic DNA. TCRdb itself ran the reads through MiXCR, one entry per CDR3 protein. The sample includes 400,000 to 450,000 distinct CDR3 sequences, 60% to 80% of them seen just once. Sample: sorted CD4+, CD8+, or CD8+CD57+ T cells (not recorded which) from PBMCs. The source of these receptors is a human donor in good health, serving as a control.

This clonotype was seen at least ten times. V usage is TRBV20-1 and J usage is TRBJ1-6; 8 nucleotides agree with TRBD1. V gave up 6 bases and J gave up 10 bases; unmatched junction bases: 8. The CDR3 is made up of 13 amino acids. From germline, CDR1 is DFQATT and CDR2 SNEGSKA (reference sequence). The chain's CDR3 is CSAQGQGGSPLHF. CDR3 DNA: TGCAGTGCCCAAGGACAGGGTGGCTCACCCCTCCACTTT.

This clonotype was recorded many times. The CDR3 reads CASSYVQAAYGYTF. CDR3 nucleotide sequence: TGTGCCAGCAGTTACGTCCAGGCTGCCTATGGCTACACCTTC. This chain uses TRBV6-5 with TRBJ1-2, with D hard to call. This CDR3 has 14 amino acids. V was trimmed by 2 bases and J by 4 bases, leaving 11 bases between them. The germline V gene has CDR1 MNHEY and CDR2 SVGAGI.

On this clonotype: The junction shows a germline mismatch at one end, possibly a read error. The CDR3 sequence: CASSIQGTSYGYTF. CDR3 bases: TGTGCCAGTAGTATTCAGGGTACGAGCTATGGCTACACTTTC. The V gene is TRBV19, the J gene TRBJ1-2; D may be TRBD1 (5 bases). This CDR3 comprises 14 residues. Germline assignment: CDR1 LNHDA and CDR2 SQIVND (reference sequence).

The CDR3 spells CATRENRDQETQYF. CDR3 nucleotides: TGTGCTACCAGGGAAAACAGGGACCAAGAGACCCAGTACTTC. This chain uses TRBV12-5 with TRBJ2-5; maybe TRBD1 (6 bases). The germline gives CDR1 LGHNT, CDR2 FRNRAP. This CDR3 contains 14 residues. V dropped 10 bases and J dropped 0 bases, with 15 bases sitting between them.

This clonotype has just one count. The rearrangement links TRBV4-2 to TRBJ1-3; D call uncertain. Germline assignment: CDR1 LGHNA and CDR2 YNFKEQ. Trimming cost V 6 bases and J 1 base, with 4 bases left between them. The CDR3 consists of 12 residues. Here the CDR3 reads CASRMSGNTIYF. The DNA of the CDR3 is TGTGCCAGCAGGATGTCTGGAAACACCATATATTTT.

The sample holds many counts of this clonotype. This chain joins TRBV6-2 or TRBV6-3 and TRBJ2-5, with D perhaps matching TRBD1 or TRBD2 (5 bases each). Trimming stripped 6 bases from V and 0 bases from J, with 8 bases between. This CDR3 contains 13 residues. Germline CDR1 is MNHEY and CDR2 is SVGEGT. The CDR3 here is CASSRGHQETQYF. CDR3 sequence (DNA): TGTGCCAGCAGCCGGGGACACCAAGAGACCCAGTACTTC.

This clonotype has only one observation. This sequence joins TRBV9 and TRBJ2-3, with TRBD1 as a possible D gene (6 bases). Deletions cut 4 bases from V and 15 bases from J, with 27 bases between. The CDR3 runs to 15 residues. CDR1 and CDR2 (germline): SGDLS, YYNGEE. CDR3 in DNA: TGTGCCAGCAGCCGGGACATGAATCACCCCCAGCATTTTTATTTT. Translating it yields CASSRDMNHPQHFYF.

A few counts support this clonotype. The rearrangement joins TRBV29-1 to TRBJ1-2; 12 bases agree with TRBD1. Germline values: CDR1 SQVTM, CDR2 ANQGSEA. CDR3 size: 13 residues. CDR3 bases: TGCAGTGCCGGGACAGGGGGCCGCTATGGCTACACCTTC. The encoded protein is CSAGTGGRYGYTF.

This chain joins TRBV5-1 and TRBJ1-2, with 9 nucleotides matching TRBD1. The junction had 7 bases not matched to a gene; V was cut back by 0 bases and J by 4 bases. Germline V gives CDR1 SGHRS, CDR2 YFSETQ. The CDR3 is made up of 16 amino acids. Here the CDR3 reads CASSLGLTGGPYGYTF. CDR3 DNA: TGCGCCAGCAGCTTGGGGCTAACAGGGGGCCCCTATGGCTACACCTTC.

The chain uses TRBV20-1 and TRBJ1-3; 8 bases line up with TRBD1. The CDR3 has 15 residues. The germline CDR1 and CDR2 sequences are DFQATT and SNEGSKA (reference sequence). Losses at the gene ends were 4 bases for V and 0 bases for J; bases not matched to a gene: 5. As DNA, the CDR3 is TGCAGTGCTATGACAGGGGCCAGCTCTGGAAACACCATATATTTT. It codes for CSAMTGASSGNTIYF.

J is TRBJ2-5 and V is TRBV6-2 or TRBV6-3, with 10 nucleotides matching TRBD2. CDR1 and CDR2 (germline): MNHEY, SVGEGT. Trimming cost V 10 bases and J 6 bases; bases outside gene matches: 8. There are 13 residues in the CDR3. In nucleotides, the CDR3 is TGTGCCACCGGGACTAGCGATAGGAAGACCCAGTACTTC. It translates to CATGTSDRKTQYF.

This clonotype was counted ten times or more. V gene TRBV9 combines with J gene TRBJ1-6; D call uncertain. V lost 4 bases and J lost 14, with 16 bases in between. The CDR3 extends over 13 amino acids. Germline V CDR1 and CDR2: SGDLS, YYNGEE. CDR3 coding DNA: TGTGCCAGCAGCAAAGGACCCGAACCAACCCTCCACTTT. Protein sequence: CASSKGPEPTLHF.

The sample holds many counts of this clonotype. The J gene is TRBJ2-2, the V gene TRBV2; TRBD2 matches 11 bases. The CDR3 spans 17 residues. Trimming at V came to 4 bases and at J to 7 bases, leaving 11 bases not matched to a gene. Germline V gene data show CDR1 as SNHLY and CDR2 as FYNNEI. The DNA of the CDR3 is TGTGCCAGCAGTGCCCCGACTAGCGGGGCCTCTGGCGGGGAGCTGTTTTTT. Its protein product is CASSAPTSGASGGELFF.